One sample yielded the 8 T cell receptor beta chains listed below, sequenced in a study of blood T cell repertoires in COVID-19. The data were produced by immunoSEQ multiplex PCR, yet TCRdb's version contains in-frame clones alone and is incomplete. The table has roughly 220,000 clones, around 86% seen once. The sequencing sample was made of peripheral blood. All receptors come from an elderly man with acute or convalescent COVID-19.

The V gene is TRBV7-9, the J gene TRBJ2-5, with 7 bases matching TRBD1. This CDR3 spans 15 amino acids. V gave up 5 bases and J gave up 0 bases; unmatched junction bases: 6. Germline V lookup: CDR1 SEHNR, CDR2 FQNEAQ (reference sequence). In nucleotides, the CDR3 is TGTGCCAGCAGCAGCCGGGACAGTAACCAAGAGACCCAGTACTTC. It encodes CASSSRDSNQETQYF. Full variable domain (remainder filled in from reference TRBV7-9 and TRBJ2-5): DTGVSQNPRHKITKRGQNVTFRCDPISEHNRLYWYRQTLGQGPEFLTYFQNEAQLEKSRLLSDRFSAERPKGSFSTLEIQRTEQGDSAMYLCASSSRDSNQETQYFGPGTRLLVL.

V gene TRBV29-1 combines with J gene TRBJ2-1; 11 bases line up with TRBD2. V shed 4 bases and J 0 bases; nucleotides not matched to a gene: 8. In germline, CDR1 is SQVTM, CDR2 ANQGSEA. The CDR3 has 17 amino acids. In DNA form, the CDR3 reads TGCAGCGTTGGATGGGGACTAGCGGAAAGCTCCTACAATGAGCAGTTCTTC. Translation gives CSVGWGLAESSYNEQFF.

This clone showed up just once. CDR3 bases: TGTGCCAGCAGCTTCCGGGACTGGTTAACAGATACGCAGTATTTT. It is translated as CASSFRDWLTDTQYF. V usage is TRBV7-2 and J usage is TRBJ2-3; TRBD2 is a possible D gene (6 bases). This CDR3 is 15 amino acids long. V was pared by 3 bases and J by 3 bases, with 13 bases between. CDR1 and CDR2 (germline): SGHTA, FQGNSA.

The chain joins TRBV5-1 to TRBJ2-3; possible D gene TRBD2, 5 bases. Germline V lookup: CDR1 SGHRS, CDR2 YFSETQ. The V end lost 0 bases, the J end lost 2 bases, and 22 bases lay between the germline ends. This CDR3 is built from 19 residues. CDR3 residues: CASSLENPDVAGLTDTQYF. The CDR3 coding sequence is TGCGCCAGCAGCTTGGAGAACCCTGATGTGGCAGGACTCACAGATACGCAGTATTTT.

The V and J genes are TRBV24-1 and TRBJ2-5; 10 nucleotides line up with TRBD1. The J segment lost 5 bases and the V segment lost 5 bases, leaving 7 bases of the junction unmatched. The length of the CDR3 is 15 residues. Germline V gene sequence: CDR1 KGHDR, CDR2 SFDVKD. DNA of the CDR3: TGTGCCACCAGTGGCTCGACAGGGGGCGCGGAGACCCAGTACTTC. Translated, it gives CATSGSTGGAETQYF.

V is TRBV5-4 and J is TRBJ1-5; TRBD1 matches at 8 bases. Germline-derived CDR1 and CDR2 are SGHNT and YYREEE (reference sequence). Unmatched junction bases numbered 9, after V lost 4 bases and J lost 6 bases. This CDR3 spans 15 amino acids. CDR3 coding DNA: TGTGCCAGCAGCGCCGGACAGGGAGCGGGTCAGCCCCAGCATTTT. Translated: CASSAGQGAGQPQHF.

The CDR3 spells CASWRVISSYEQYV. CDR3 in DNA: TGCGCCAGCTGGCGGGTTATTAGCTCCTACGAGCAGTACGTC. V usage is TRBV5-1 and J usage is TRBJ2-7; perhaps TRBD2 as D (5 bases). The germline V gene encodes CDR1 SGHRS and CDR2 YFSETQ. This CDR3 spans 14 amino acids. Trimming shortened V by 7 bases and J by 0 bases, and 14 bases separated the two germline ends.

Only one count was recorded for this clone. The rearrangement uses TRBV19 and TRBJ1-5; 7 bases match TRBD1. Trimming took 2 bases from V and 1 from J; bases not matched to a gene: 2. Germline V lookup: CDR1 LNHDA, CDR2 SQIVND (reference sequence). This CDR3 comprises 15 residues. Here the CDR3 DNA reads TGTGCCAGTAGTATAACGGGACAGAGCAATCAGCCCCAGCATTTT. Its translation: CASSITGQSNQPQHF.